This record looks at one T cell receptor beta chain sequence and its context. Total RNA was isolated from unfractionated whole blood. This sample is part of a study of human T cells and chemical hapten exposure. Trimming shortened V by 5 bases and J by 0 bases, and 14 bases separated the two germline ends. The CDR3 has 16 amino acids. Germline CDR1 is MNHEY and CDR2 is SMNVEV (reference sequence). Library construction involved attaching unique molecular identifiers to individual cDNA molecules, which allowed quantitative, reproducible TCR counting. Authors' methods: There were a median of around 100,000 TCRs per sample, with a range from roughly 20,000 to 750,000. In TCRdb, the reads were re-called with MiXCR into one record per CDR3 protein. TCRdb, not the authors, supplied the V and J calls. The table includes about 3,100 distinct CDR3 sequences, around 53% detected once.

This receptor was identified in a human donor who had alopecia or was a healthy volunteer (not recorded which). Some clones in this sample may be carry-over from other donors' samples. This table probably holds off-target reads from a library built for another chain. The rearrangement uses TRBV27 and TRBJ2-4, with a tentative D call TRBD1 (6 bases). The source material was whole blood. The CDR3 sequence: CASSEVTGLAKNIQYF. The CDR3 DNA reads as TGTGCCAGCAGTGAGGTGACAGGTTTAGCCAAAAACATTCAGTACTTC.